The rows below give T cell receptor beta chains drawn from one sample of a study of shared clonotypes between healthy human individuals. Clones were sequenced by immunoSEQ multiplex PCR, and TCRdb holds only the in-frame ones, with some missing. This sample carries 500,000 to 650,000 clones, around three quarters of them seen once, and the ten largest clones take about 12%. The material sequenced was PBMCs. All receptors come from a woman between 40 and 50 years old in good health. Some clones in this sample may be carry-over from other donors' samples. Both conserved end residues are part of each CDR3. The D gene is left open where the match is weak. Clone size, where shown, is once, few, many, or a class for clones that have expanded.

>TRBJ2-1|NA|TRBV4-1|NA
CASRSGLKGIDNEQFF
TGCGCCAGCAGGTCAGGGCTCAAGGGTATCGACAATGAGCAGTTCTTC
>TRBJ2-7|NA|TRBV28|many
CASSQGASVVYEQYF
TGTGCCAGCAGCCAGGGTGCTAGCGTCGTATACGAGCAGTACTTC
>TRBJ2-6|NA|TRBV5-6|NA
CASSTPIPAFSGANVLTF
TGTGCCAGCAGCACACCTATACCGGCTTTTTCTGGGGCCAACGTCCTGACTTTC
>TRBJ2-7|TRBD2|TRBV27|NA
CASSPLGTSGSIPYEQYF
TGTGCCAGCAGTCCACTAGGGACTAGCGGGAGTATACCCTACGAGCAGTACTTC
>TRBJ2-7|NA|TRBV9|few
CASSLQGGEQYF
TGTGCCAGCAGCCTCCAAGGGGGGGAGCAGTACTTC
>TRBJ2-2|NA|TRBV4-3|NA
CASSQDLGPPRELFF
TGCGCCAGCAGCCAAGATTTAGGACCCCCCCGGGAGCTGTTTTTT
>TRBJ1-5|NA|TRBV7-2|NA
CASSLGRGNQPQHF
TGTGCCAGCAGCTTAGGGAGGGGGAATCAGCCCCAGCATTTT
>TRBJ2-3|TRBD2|TRBV19|NA
CASSIPAGVSDTQYF
TGTGCCAGTAGTATCCCAGCGGGAGTATCAGATACGCAGTATTTT
>TRBJ2-7|NA|TRBV5-4|NA
CASSRSKGEINYEQYF
TGTGCCAGCAGCCGGTCCAAAGGGGAAATAAATTACGAGCAGTACTTC
>TRBJ1-2|NA|TRBV11-2|NA
CASSSPKTRVRYGYTF
TGTGCCAGCAGCTCCCCAAAAACCAGGGTTCGCTATGGCTACACCTTC
>TRBJ2-1|NA|TRBV6-5|NA
CASSYSTQTSYNEQFF
TGTGCCAGCAGTTACTCGACGCAGACGTCCTACAATGAGCAGTTCTTC
>TRBJ1-1|TRBD1|TRBV6-6|NA
CASTKSPGQGNTEAFF
TGTGCCAGCACAAAAAGTCCGGGACAGGGGAACACTGAAGCTTTCTTT
>TRBJ1-2|NA|TRBV7-2|NA
CASSLVSGEHYGYTF
TGTGCCAGCAGCTTAGTTTCAGGGGAGCACTATGGCTACACCTTC
>TRBJ1-2|NA|TRBV28|once
CASSSPGDNYGYTF
TGTGCCAGCAGTTCCCCGGGTGACAACTATGGCTACACCTTC
>TRBJ2-2|TRBD1|TRBV7-9|NA
CASRPTGADTGELFF
TGTGCCAGCAGGCCAACAGGGGCGGACACCGGGGAGCTGTTTTTT
>TRBJ1-2|NA|TRBV10-3|NA
CAVRTGQAYGYTF
TGTGCCGTCAGAACGGGGCAGGCCTATGGCTACACCTTC
>TRBJ2-5|TRBD1|TRBV7-3|NA
CASSLDRKTQYF
TGTGCCAGCAGCTTGGACAGGAAGACCCAGTACTTC
>TRBJ2-7|NA|TRBV2|NA
CASSEGGLGQYF
TGTGCCAGCAGTGAAGGTGGGCTAGGGCAGTACTTC
>TRBJ1-1|TRBD1|TRBV18|NA
CASSQGDVDTEAFF
TGTGCCAGCTCCCAGGGGGACGTCGACACTGAAGCTTTCTTT
>TRBJ2-2|NA|TRBV6-4|few
CASSDRAGNTGELFF
TGTGCCAGCAGTGACCGGGCGGGGAACACCGGGGAGCTGTTTTTT
>TRBJ2-2|TRBD2|TRBV5-1|NA
CASSFTSGRTGELFF
TGCGCCAGCAGCTTCACTAGCGGGAGGACCGGGGAGCTGTTTTTT
>TRBJ1-2|TRBD1|TRBV28|NA
CASSIPGQAYGYTF
TGTGCCAGCAGTATTCCGGGACAGGCGTATGGCTACACCTTC
>TRBJ2-2|NA|TRBV15|NA
CATSRNRGSRDSANTGELFF
TGTGCCACCAGCAGAAACAGGGGCAGTCGGGACTCAGCGAACACCGGGGAGCTGTTTTTT
>TRBJ2-5|TRBD2|TRBV11-2|many
CASSPGTSGIGETQYF
TGTGCCAGCAGCCCCGGGACTAGCGGGATAGGGGAGACCCAGTACTTC
>TRBJ2-7|TRBD2|TRBV28|NA
CASGGGRSSYEQYF
TGTGCCAGCGGAGGCGGGAGGAGCTCCTACGAGCAGTACTTC
>TRBJ2-2|TRBD2|TRBV9|NA
CASSVESAGVTGELFF
TGTGCCAGCAGCGTAGAGTCAGCGGGAGTAACCGGGGAGCTGTTTTTT
>TRBJ2-2|TRBD2|TRBV5-1|NA
CASSPRTSLAGELFF
TGCGCCAGCAGCCCCAGGACTAGCCTGGCCGGGGAGCTGTTTTTT
>TRBJ2-7|NA|TRBV9|NA
CASSALPLQTYEQYF
TGTGCCAGCAGCGCCCTCCCCCTACAGACCTACGAGCAGTACTTC
>TRBJ1-4|TRBD1|TRBV18|NA
CASSRTGTGGFEKLFF
TGTGCCAGCTCTCGGACCGGGACAGGGGGCTTTGAAAAACTGTTTTTT
>TRBJ2-3|NA|TRBV6-5|NA
CASSGRFTDTQYF
TGTGCCAGCAGCGGGAGATTCACAGATACGCAGTATTTT
>TRBJ1-4|NA|TRBV6-6|NA
CASSYLTGKLFF
TGTGCCAGCAGTTACTTAACAGGGAAACTGTTTTTT
>TRBJ2-5|NA|TRBV11-1|NA
CASGHTGEYQETQYF
TGTGCCAGCGGCCATACGGGAGAATACCAAGAGACCCAGTACTTC
>TRBJ2-7|NA|TRBV11-3|NA
CASSRTGTSYEQYF
TGTGCCAGCAGCAGGACCGGGACGTCCTACGAGCAGTACTTC
>TRBJ1-2|NA|TRBV29-1|NA
CSVSLGGDYGYTF
TGCAGCGTGTCCCTCGGAGGTGACTATGGCTACACCTTC
>TRBJ2-1|NA|TRBV7-3|NA
CASSSSGTGYNEQFF
TGTGCCAGCAGCTCCTCCGGGACTGGGTACAATGAGCAGTTCTTC
>TRBJ2-6|TRBD1|TRBV28|NA
CASRGQGSGANVLTF
TGTGCCAGCAGGGGACAGGGCTCTGGGGCCAACGTCCTGACTTTC
>TRBJ1-1|NA|TRBV7-9|NA
CASASDTEAFF
TGTGCCAGCGCTTCGGACACTGAAGCTTTCTTT
>TRBJ2-5|NA|TRBV28|NA
CASSFLKGWRETQYF
TGTGCCAGCAGTTTTCTAAAGGGCTGGCGAGAGACCCAGTACTTC
>TRBJ2-7|NA|TRBV30|NA
CAWTRAYEQYF
TGTGCCTGGACTAGAGCCTACGAGCAGTACTTC
>TRBJ1-2|NA|TRBV2|many
CASRLTGYYGYTF
TGTGCCAGCAGATTGACAGGTTACTATGGCTACACCTTC
>TRBJ1-5|NA|TRBV19|NA
CASSIQWGGNQPQHF
TGTGCCAGTAGTATACAGTGGGGTGGCAATCAGCCCCAGCATTTT
>TRBJ1-2|NA|TRBV5-5|NA
CASSLASRPHFYGYTF
TGTGCCAGCAGCTTGGCCTCCAGACCGCATTTCTATGGCTACACCTTC
>TRBJ1-5|NA|TRBV15|NA
CATSPGRPANQPQHF
TGTGCCACCTCCCCTGGGCGCCCGGCGAATCAGCCCCAGCATTTT
>TRBJ1-1|NA|TRBV11-1|NA
CASSFVGRGHTEAFF
TGTGCCAGCAGCTTTGTAGGAAGGGGTCACACTGAAGCTTTCTTT
>TRBJ2-7|NA|TRBV29-1|NA
CSVEDPGVGYEQYF
TGCAGCGTTGAAGATCCCGGGGTTGGTTACGAGCAGTACTTC